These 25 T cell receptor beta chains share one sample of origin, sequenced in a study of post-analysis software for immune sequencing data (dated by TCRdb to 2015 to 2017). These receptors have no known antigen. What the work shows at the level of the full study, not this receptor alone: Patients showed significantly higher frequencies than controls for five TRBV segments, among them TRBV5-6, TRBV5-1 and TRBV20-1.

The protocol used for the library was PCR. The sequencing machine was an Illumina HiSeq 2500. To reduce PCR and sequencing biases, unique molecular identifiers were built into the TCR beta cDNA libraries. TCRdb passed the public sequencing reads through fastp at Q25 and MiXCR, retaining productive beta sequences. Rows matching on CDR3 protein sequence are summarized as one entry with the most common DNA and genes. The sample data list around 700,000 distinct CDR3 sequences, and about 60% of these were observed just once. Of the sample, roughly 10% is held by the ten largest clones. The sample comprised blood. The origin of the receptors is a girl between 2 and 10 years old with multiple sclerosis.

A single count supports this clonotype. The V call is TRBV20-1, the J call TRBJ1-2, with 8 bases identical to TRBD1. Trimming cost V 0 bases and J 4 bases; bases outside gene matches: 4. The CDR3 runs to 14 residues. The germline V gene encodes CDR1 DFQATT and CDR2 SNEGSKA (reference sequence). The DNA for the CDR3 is TGCAGTGCTAGAGAGCCGGGACAGGTCTATGGCTACACCTTC. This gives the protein CSAREPGQVYGYTF.

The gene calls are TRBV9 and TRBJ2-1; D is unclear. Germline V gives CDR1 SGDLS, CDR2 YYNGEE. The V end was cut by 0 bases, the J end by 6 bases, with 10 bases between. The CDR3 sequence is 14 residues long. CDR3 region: CASSVEALGNEQFF. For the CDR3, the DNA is TGTGCCAGCAGCGTAGAGGCCCTCGGCAATGAGCAGTTCTTC.

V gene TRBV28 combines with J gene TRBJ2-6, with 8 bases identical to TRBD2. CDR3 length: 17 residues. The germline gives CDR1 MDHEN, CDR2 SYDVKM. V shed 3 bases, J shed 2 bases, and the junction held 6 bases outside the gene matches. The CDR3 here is CASSLVGGAPGANVLTF. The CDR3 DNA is TGTGCCAGCAGTTTGGTCGGGGGGGCGCCTGGGGCCAACGTCCTGACTTTC.

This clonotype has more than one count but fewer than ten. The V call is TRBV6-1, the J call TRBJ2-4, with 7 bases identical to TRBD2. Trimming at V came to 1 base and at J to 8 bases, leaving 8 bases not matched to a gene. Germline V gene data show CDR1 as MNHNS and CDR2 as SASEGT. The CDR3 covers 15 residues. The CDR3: CASSEGTGGGHIQYF. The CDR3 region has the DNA TGTGCCAGCAGTGAAGGGACGGGAGGCGGGCACATTCAGTACTTC.

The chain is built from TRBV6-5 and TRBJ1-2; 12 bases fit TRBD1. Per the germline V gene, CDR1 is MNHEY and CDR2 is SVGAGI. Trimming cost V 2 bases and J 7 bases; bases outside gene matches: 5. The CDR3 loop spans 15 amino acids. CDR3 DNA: TGTGCCAGCAGTTACCCGGGACAGGGGGCGCGTGGCTACACCTTC. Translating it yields CASSYPGQGARGYTF.

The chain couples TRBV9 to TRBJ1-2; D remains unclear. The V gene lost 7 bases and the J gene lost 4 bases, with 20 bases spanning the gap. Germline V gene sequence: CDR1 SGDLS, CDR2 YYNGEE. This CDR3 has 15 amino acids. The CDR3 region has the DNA TGTGCCAGCTCCCGGTCCGGCTCTTCGGCCTATGGCTACACCTTC. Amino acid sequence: CASSRSGSSAYGYTF.

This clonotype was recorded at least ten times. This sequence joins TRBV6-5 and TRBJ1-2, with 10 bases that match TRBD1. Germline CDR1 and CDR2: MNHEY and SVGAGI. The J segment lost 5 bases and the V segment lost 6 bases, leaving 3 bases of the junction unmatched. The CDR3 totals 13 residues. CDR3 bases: TGTGCCAGCAGCCAGGACAGGGGGTATGGCTACACCTTC. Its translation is CASSQDRGYGYTF.

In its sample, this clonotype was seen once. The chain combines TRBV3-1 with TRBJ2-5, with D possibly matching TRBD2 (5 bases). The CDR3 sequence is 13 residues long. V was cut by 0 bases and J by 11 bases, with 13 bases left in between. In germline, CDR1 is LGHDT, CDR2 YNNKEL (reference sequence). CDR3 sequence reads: CASSQEEGREQYF. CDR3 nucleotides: TGTGCCAGCAGCCAAGAGGAAGGGAGAGAGCAGTACTTC.

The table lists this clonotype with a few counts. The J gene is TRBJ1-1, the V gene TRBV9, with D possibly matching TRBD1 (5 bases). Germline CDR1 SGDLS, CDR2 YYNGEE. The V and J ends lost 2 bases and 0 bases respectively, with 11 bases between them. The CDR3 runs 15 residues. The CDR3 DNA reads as TGTGCCAGCAGCGTCTCGACAGTAATGAACACTGAAGCTTTCTTT. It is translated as CASSVSTVMNTEAFF.

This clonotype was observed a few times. This CDR3 is CASRVQGVETQYF. The CDR3 DNA is TGTGCCAGCAGGGTGCAGGGGGTCGAGACCCAGTACTTC. The chain combines TRBV6-5 with TRBJ2-5; 7 bases fit TRBD1. J lost 5 bases, V lost 6 bases, and 6 bases had no gene match. Looked up from germline, CDR1 is MNHEY and CDR2 is SVGAGI. The CDR3 runs to 13 residues.

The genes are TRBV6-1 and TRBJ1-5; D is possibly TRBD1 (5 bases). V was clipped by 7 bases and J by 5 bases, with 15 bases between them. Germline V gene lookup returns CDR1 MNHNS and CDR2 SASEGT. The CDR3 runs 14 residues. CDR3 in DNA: TGTGCCAGCACCCCCAGGTTGGGGGATCAGCCCCAGCATTTT. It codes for CASTPRLGDQPQHF.

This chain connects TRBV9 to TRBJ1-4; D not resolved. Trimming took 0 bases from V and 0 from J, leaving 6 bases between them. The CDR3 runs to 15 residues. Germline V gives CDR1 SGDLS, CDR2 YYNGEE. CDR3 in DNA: TGTGCCAGCAGCGTAGGGCTGTCAACTAATGAAAAACTGTTTTTT. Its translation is CASSVGLSTNEKLFF.

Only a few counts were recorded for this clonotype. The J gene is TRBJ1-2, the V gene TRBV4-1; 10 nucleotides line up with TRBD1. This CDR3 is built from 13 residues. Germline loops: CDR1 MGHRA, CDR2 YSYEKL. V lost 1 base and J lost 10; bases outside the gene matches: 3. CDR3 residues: CASSQVGTGAYTF. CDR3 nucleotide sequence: TGCGCCAGCAGCCAAGTCGGGACAGGGGCCTACACCTTC.

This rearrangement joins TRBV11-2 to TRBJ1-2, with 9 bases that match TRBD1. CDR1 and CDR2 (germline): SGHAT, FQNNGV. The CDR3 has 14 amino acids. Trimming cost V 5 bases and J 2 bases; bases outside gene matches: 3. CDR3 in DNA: TGTGCCAGCAGCGACACAGGGGGCAACTATGGCTACACCTTC. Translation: CASSDTGGNYGYTF.

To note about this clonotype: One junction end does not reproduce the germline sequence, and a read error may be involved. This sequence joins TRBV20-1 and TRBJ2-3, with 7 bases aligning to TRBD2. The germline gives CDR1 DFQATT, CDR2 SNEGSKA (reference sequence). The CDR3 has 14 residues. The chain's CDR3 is CSASPGRRADTQYF. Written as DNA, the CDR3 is TGTAGTGCTAGCCCCGGGAGGAGGGCAGATACGCAGTATTTT.

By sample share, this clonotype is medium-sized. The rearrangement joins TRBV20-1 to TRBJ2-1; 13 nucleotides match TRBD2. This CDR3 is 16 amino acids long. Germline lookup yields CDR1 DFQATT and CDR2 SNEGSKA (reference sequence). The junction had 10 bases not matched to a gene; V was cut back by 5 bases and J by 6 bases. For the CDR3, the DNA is TGCAGTGCTCCGAACAAGTGGACTAGCGGGAGCAATGAGCAGTTCTTC. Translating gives CSAPNKWTSGSNEQFF.

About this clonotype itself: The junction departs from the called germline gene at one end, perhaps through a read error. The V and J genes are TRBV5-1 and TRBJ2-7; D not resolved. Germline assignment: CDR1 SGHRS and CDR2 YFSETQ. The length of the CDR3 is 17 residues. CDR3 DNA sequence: TGCGCCAGCAGCTTGCGCTCTTTGCCCGGTTCGCCCTACGAGCAGCACTTC. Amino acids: CASSLRSLPGSPYEQHF.

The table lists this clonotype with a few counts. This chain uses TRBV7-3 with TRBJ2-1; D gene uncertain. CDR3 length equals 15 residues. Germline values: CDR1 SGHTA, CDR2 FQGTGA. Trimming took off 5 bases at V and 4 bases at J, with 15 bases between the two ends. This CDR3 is CASSPGPFSYNEQFF. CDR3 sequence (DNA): TGTGCCAGCAGCCCCGGACCCTTTTCGTACAATGAGCAGTTCTTC.

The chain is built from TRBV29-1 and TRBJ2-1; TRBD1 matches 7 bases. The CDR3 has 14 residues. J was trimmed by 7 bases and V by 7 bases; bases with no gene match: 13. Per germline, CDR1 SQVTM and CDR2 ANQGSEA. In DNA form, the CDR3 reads TGCAGCGCCCCACAGGGGACGGTTTATAATGAGCAGTTCTTC. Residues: CSAPQGTVYNEQFF.

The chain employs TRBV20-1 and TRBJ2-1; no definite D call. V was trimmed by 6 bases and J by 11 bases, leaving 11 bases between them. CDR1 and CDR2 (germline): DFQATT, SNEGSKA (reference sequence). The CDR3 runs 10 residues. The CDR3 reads CSAAPFKQFF. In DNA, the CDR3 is TGCAGTGCGGCCCCTTTTAAGCAGTTCTTC.

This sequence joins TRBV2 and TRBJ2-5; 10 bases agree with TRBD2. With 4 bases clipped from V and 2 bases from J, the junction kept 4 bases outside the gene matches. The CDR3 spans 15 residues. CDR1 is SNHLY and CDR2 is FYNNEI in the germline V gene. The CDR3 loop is CASSVLAGLQETQYF. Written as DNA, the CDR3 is TGTGCCAGCAGTGTACTAGCGGGGCTGCAAGAGACCCAGTACTTC. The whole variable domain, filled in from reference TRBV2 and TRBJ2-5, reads EPEVTQTPSHQVTQMGQEVILRCVPISNHLYFYWYRQILGQKVEFLVSFYNNEISEKSEIFDDQFSVERPDGSNFTLKIRSTKLEDSAMYFCASSVLAGLQETQYFGPGTRLLVL.

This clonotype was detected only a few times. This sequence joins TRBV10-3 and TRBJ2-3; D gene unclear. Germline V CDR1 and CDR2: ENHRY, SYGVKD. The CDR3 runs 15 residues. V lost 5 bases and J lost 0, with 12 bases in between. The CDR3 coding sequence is TGTGCCATCAGTTTGTGGTTGCAGAGCACAGATACGCAGTATTTT. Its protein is CAISLWLQSTDTQYF.

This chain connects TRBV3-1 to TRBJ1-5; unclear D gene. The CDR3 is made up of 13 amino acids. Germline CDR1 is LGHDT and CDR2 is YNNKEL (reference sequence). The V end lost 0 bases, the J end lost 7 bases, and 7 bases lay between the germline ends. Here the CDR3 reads CASSQDEMQPQHF. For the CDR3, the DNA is TGTGCCAGCAGCCAAGATGAGATGCAGCCCCAGCATTTT.

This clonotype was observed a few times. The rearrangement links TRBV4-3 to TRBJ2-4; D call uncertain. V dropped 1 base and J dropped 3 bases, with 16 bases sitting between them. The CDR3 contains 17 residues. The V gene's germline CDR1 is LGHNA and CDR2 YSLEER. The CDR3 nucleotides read TGCGCCAGCAGCCAAGTTAACACGCGGAGCTTCAAAAACATTCAGTACTTC. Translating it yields CASSQVNTRSFKNIQYF.

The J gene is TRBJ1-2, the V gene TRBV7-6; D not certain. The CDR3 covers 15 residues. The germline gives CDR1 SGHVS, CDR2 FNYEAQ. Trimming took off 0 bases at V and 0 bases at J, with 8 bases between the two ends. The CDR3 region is CASSLAHGPNYGYTF. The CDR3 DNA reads TGTGCCAGCAGCTTAGCGCACGGTCCTAACTATGGCTACACCTTC.